This entry concerns a single TCR beta chain. The antigen remains undetermined. At survey level, the immunoSEQ assay was run in its v3.0 version. Sequenced by immunoSEQ multiplex PCR; TCRdb stores in-frame clones only, minus some. The table has 25,000 to 30,000 clones, around 90% seen once. It was in the United States that all participants with HIV were treated. The samples comprised roughly 0.9-11 million cryopreserved PBMC ahead of DNA extraction. This entry comes from a study of long-term antiretroviral therapy in people with HIV. Study results and limitations: ART adherence, viral resistance and therapy changes went undocumented. Pre-ART expanded TRB clones stayed dominant throughout, though often decreasing after ART.

Specimen: unsorted PBMCs, collected roughly 5 years after starting antiretroviral therapy. The clonotype was recovered from a woman aged 40 to 49 with HIV.

For the CDR3, the DNA is TGTGCCAGCAGCCGAAACCGGGACAAGGACAATGAGCAGTTCTTC. It yields the protein CASSRNRDKDNEQFF. J is TRBJ2-1 and V is TRBV7-9, with D perhaps matching TRBD1 (6 bases). With 5 bases removed from V and 5 bases from J, the gap between germline ends came to 16 bases. Germline V gives CDR1 SEHNR, CDR2 FQNEAQ (reference sequence). CDR3 length: 15 amino acids.